This TCR beta chain was identified in a study of T cell responses to AZD1222 COVID-19 vaccine. The CDR3 extends over 13 amino acids. Trimming pared 3 bases from V and 8 bases from J, leaving 9 bases between. In this sample, this clone turned up a few times. Only in-frame clones appear in the TCRdb table, and some are missing; sequencing was by immunoSEQ multiplex PCR. Here the sample spans around 86,000 clones, roughly 90% being singletons. The specimen was peripheral blood, collected on day 0 of AZD1222 vaccination. This sequence joins TRBV5-7 and TRBJ1-6; D not resolved. TRBV5-7 is known as an ORF, though its function is uncertain. The clonotype was recovered from an adult in good health. CDR3 nucleotides: TGTGCCAGCAGCTACAGTTGGGATTCACCCCTCCACTTT. Its translation: CASSYSWDSPLHF.